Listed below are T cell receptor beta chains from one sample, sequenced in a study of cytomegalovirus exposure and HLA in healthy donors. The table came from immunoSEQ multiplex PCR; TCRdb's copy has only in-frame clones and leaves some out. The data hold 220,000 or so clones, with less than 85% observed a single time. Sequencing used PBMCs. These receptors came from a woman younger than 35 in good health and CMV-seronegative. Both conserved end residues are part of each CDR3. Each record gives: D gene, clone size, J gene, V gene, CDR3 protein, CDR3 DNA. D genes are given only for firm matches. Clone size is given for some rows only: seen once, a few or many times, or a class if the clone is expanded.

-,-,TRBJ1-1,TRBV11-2,CASSTRVNMNTEAFF,TGTGCCAGCAGCACTCGGGTGAACATGAACACTGAAGCTTTCTTT
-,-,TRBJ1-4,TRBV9,CASSSTGRTEKLFF,TGTGCCAGCAGCTCAACGGGGCGGACGGAAAAACTGTTTTTT
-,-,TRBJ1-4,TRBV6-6,CASSYRGGEKLFF,TGTGCCAGCAGTTACAGGGGCGGTGAAAAACTGTTTTTT
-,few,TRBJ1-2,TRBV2,CASSLRTELVGYTF,TGTGCCAGCAGTTTACGGACGGAGCTAGTTGGCTACACCTTC
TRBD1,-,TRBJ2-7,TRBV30,CAWSRDRGFWQYF,TGTGCCTGGTCCCGGGACAGGGGTTTTTGGCAGTACTTC
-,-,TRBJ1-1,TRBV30,CAWRPKRGDEAFF,TGTGCCTGGAGACCCAAGAGGGGAGATGAAGCTTTCTTT
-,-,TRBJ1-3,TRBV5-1,CASSLGTGSSGNTIYF,TGCGCCAGCAGCCTGGGGACGGGGAGCTCTGGAAACACCATATATTTT
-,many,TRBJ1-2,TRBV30,CAWSIGQINGYTF,TGTGCCTGGAGTATCGGGCAGATCAATGGCTACACCTTC
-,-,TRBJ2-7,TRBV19,CASSITGFYEQYF,TGTGCCAGTAGTATTACTGGGTTCTACGAGCAGTACTTC
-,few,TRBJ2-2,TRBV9,CASSVDPTGELFF,TGTGCCAGCAGCGTAGATCCCACCGGGGAGCTGTTTTTT
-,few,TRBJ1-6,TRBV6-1,CASSEGTSRSPLHF,TGTGCCAGCAGTGAGGGGACCTCTCGATCACCCCTCCACTTT
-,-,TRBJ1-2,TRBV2,CASKIGTGTANYYGYTF,TGTGCCAGCAAGATCGGAACCGGGACGGCTAACTACTATGGCTACACCTTC
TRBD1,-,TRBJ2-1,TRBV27,CASSTGQGAYNEQFF,TGTGCCAGCAGCACTGGCCAGGGGGCCTACAATGAGCAGTTCTTC
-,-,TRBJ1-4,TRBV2,CASSAVQGSLGEKLFF,TGTGCCAGCAGTGCGGTACAGGGAAGCTTGGGAGAAAAACTGTTTTTT
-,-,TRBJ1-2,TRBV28,CASSLIKYYGYTF,TGTGCCAGCAGTTTAATCAAGTACTATGGCTACACCTTC
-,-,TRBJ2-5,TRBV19,CASGRTDQYQETQYF,TGTGCCAGTGGGCGGACAGACCAGTACCAAGAGACCCAGTACTTC
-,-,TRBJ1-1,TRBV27,CASRTGGQSTEAFF,TGTGCCAGCAGGACTGGGGGGCAAAGCACTGAAGCTTTCTTT
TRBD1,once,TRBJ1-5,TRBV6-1,CASSDRQGAGVGPQHF,TGTGCCAGCAGTGATCGACAGGGGGCGGGAGTTGGGCCCCAGCATTTT
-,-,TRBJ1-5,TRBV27,CASSSSFEGSPQHF,TGTGCCAGCAGTTCCTCCTTTGAGGGCTCGCCCCAGCATTTT
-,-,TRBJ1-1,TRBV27,CASSFQERAFF,TGTGCCAGCAGTTTTCAGGAGAGGGCTTTCTTT
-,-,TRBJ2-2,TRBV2,CASSEWREVSTGELFF,TGTGCCAGCAGTGAATGGAGGGAAGTTAGCACCGGGGAGCTGTTTTTT
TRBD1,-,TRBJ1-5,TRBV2,CASSSQGLGQPQHF,TGTGCCAGCAGTTCACAGGGGTTGGGTCAGCCCCAGCATTTT
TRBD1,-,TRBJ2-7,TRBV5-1,CASSLIRDRASEQYF,TGCGCCAGCAGCTTAATTCGGGACAGGGCGTCCGAGCAGTACTTC
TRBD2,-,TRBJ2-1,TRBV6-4,CASKALAGGPDYNEQFF,TGTGCCAGCAAAGCCCTAGCGGGAGGGCCGGATTACAATGAGCAGTTCTTC
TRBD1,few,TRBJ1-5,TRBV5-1,CASSLTGDSNQPQHF,TGCGCCAGCAGCTTGACAGGGGATAGCAATCAGCCCCAGCATTTT
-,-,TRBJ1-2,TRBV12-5,CASGYGEDYGYTF,TGTGCTAGTGGTTATGGGGAAGACTATGGCTACACCTTC